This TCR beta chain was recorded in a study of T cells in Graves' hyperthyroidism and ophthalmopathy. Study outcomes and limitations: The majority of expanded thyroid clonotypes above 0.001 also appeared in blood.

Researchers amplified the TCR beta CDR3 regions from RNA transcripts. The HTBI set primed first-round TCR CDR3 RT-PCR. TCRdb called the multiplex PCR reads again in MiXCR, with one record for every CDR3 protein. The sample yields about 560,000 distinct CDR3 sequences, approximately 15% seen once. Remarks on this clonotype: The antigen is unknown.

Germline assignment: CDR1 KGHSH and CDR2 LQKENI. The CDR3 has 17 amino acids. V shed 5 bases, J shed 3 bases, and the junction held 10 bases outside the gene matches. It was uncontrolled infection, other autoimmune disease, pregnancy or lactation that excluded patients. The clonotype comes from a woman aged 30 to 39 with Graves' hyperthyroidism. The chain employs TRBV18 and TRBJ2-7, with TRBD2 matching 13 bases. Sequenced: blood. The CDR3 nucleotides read TGTGCCAGCTCATCACTTCCGGGACTAGCGGGACTCTACGAGCAGTACTTC. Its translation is CASSSLPGLAGLYEQYF.